This is a list of T cell receptor beta chains from one sample in a study of Ad26.COV2.S vaccination and SARS-CoV-2 variants. Clones were read by immunoSEQ multiplex PCR, and TCRdb kept only the in-frame ones, dropping some. The sample yields roughly 380,000 clones, roughly 84% seen once. The material sequenced was peripheral blood, taken in a trial of Ad26.COV2.S vaccine versus placebo. These receptor sequences come from a person aged 18 to 59 who received the Ad26.COV2.S COVID-19 vaccine or a placebo. Each CDR3 is given with its conserved first and last residue. The D gene is left open where the match is weak. The listing skips clone size in some rows; elsewhere it reads once, few, many or a size class.

d_call,v_call,clone_size,j_call,cdr3_nt,cdr3_aa
NA,TRBV19,NA,TRBJ1-5,TGTGCCAGTAGTCCCACCCCAGGGATGGGCAATCAGCCCCAGCATTTT,CASSPTPGMGNQPQHF
NA,TRBV19,NA,TRBJ1-5,TGTGCCAGTAGTATAGATGTGTCAGGCCAGCCCCAGCATTTT,CASSIDVSGQPQHF
TRBD1,TRBV15,NA,TRBJ1-5,TGTGCCACCAGCAGAGGGGACAGGGGAGATCAGCCCCAGCATTTT,CATSRGDRGDQPQHF
TRBD2,TRBV6-4,NA,TRBJ2-1,TGTGCCAGCAGCGTACTAGCGGGGGGGCACAATGAGCAGTTCTTC,CASSVLAGGHNEQFF
NA,TRBV6-4,NA,TRBJ2-7,TGTGCCAGCAGTGACCCCCGGCCCGGGATAAAAAAGGCTTACGACGAGCAGTACTTC,CASSDPRPGIKKAYDEQYF
NA,TRBV13,NA,TRBJ1-2,TGTGCCAGCAGCTTAGGATACAGGGCTGCGGGTGGCTACACCTTC,CASSLGYRAAGGYTF
TRBD1,TRBV3-1/TRBV3-2,NA,TRBJ2-3,TGTGCCAGCAGCCGGCGGACAGGGGAAATTCGTCAGTATTTT,CASSRRTGEIRQYF
NA,TRBV16,NA,TRBJ1-5,TGTGCCAGCAGCCAATTTGTTGGTAGCAATCAGCCCCAGCATTTT,CASSQFVGSNQPQHF
TRBD1,TRBV5-1,NA,TRBJ2-6,TGCGCCAGCAGCGCCTCCGGGACAGGGGCAGGAGGGGCCAACGTCCTGACTTTC,CASSASGTGAGGANVLTF
NA,TRBV11-2,NA,TRBJ1-1,TGTGCCAGCAGCTACGGACGGGTGAACACTGAAGCTTTCTTT,CASSYGRVNTEAFF
TRBD1,TRBV7-2,NA,TRBJ2-2,TGTGCCAGCAGCTTAGACAGGGGCCAGGGACGGGAGCTGTTTTTT,CASSLDRGQGRELFF
NA,TRBV6-2/TRBV6-3,few,TRBJ1-5,TGTGCCAGCAGTTACTACGGGGGTATGCAGCCCCAGCATTTT,CASSYYGGMQPQHF
NA,TRBV4-1,NA,TRBJ1-5,TGCGCCAGCAGCCAAGAAAGGGATCAGCCCCAGCATTTT,CASSQERDQPQHF
TRBD1,TRBV5-1,NA,TRBJ1-1,TGCGCCAGCAGCCTACAGGGGGCGGACACTGAAGCTTTCTTT,CASSLQGADTEAFF
NA,TRBV9,NA,TRBJ2-1,TGTGCCAGCAGCGTAGTATCGGGACAAGGGATCTACAATGAGCAGTTCTTC,CASSVVSGQGIYNEQFF
NA,TRBV18,NA,TRBJ2-5,TGTGCCAGCTCACCGAACACAGGGATGGAGACCCAGTACTTC,CASSPNTGMETQYF
TRBD2,TRBV20-1,NA,TRBJ2-1,TGCAGTGCTAGTGATTTTGCGGGGGAAAACAATGAGCAGTTCTTC,CSASDFAGENNEQFF
TRBD2,TRBV7-2,NA,TRBJ2-2,TGTGCCAGCAGCTCCTACCGCCCACTCGGGGGGTCGAGCACCGGGGAGCTGTTTTTT,CASSSYRPLGGSSTGELFF
TRBD1,TRBV11-3,few,TRBJ2-2,TGTGCCAGCAGCACCGGGACAGGGGTTGGCGGGGAGCTGTTTTTT,CASSTGTGVGGELFF
NA,TRBV2,NA,TRBJ2-7,TGTGCCAGCAGTGAGCAGGGTTCAGACTACGAGCAGTACTTC,CASSEQGSDYEQYF
NA,TRBV2,NA,TRBJ2-7,TGTGCCAGCACCCTAACAGGGCCCGGAGAGCAGTACTTC,CASTLTGPGEQYF
NA,TRBV6-4,NA,TRBJ1-6,TGTGCCACCCAGGAGACTTATAATTCACCCCTCCACTTT,CATQETYNSPLHF
NA,TRBV6-6,NA,TRBJ2-2,TGTGCCAGCAGTTACTCACTAGCTCAGACCGGGGAGCTGTTTTTT,CASSYSLAQTGELFF
NA,TRBV6-5,NA,TRBJ2-2,TGTGCCAGCAGAGACAATGGAGGCAGCGGGGAGCTGTTTTTT,CASRDNGGSGELFF
TRBD2,TRBV6-6,once,TRBJ2-7,TGTGCCAGCAGTAACGGAGCGGGATCCTCCTACGAGCAGTACTTC,CASSNGAGSSYEQYF
TRBD1,TRBV10-3,NA,TRBJ1-6,TGTGCCATCAGTGCGGGACAGCATAATTCACCCCTCCACTTT,CAISAGQHNSPLHF
NA,TRBV11-2,NA,TRBJ2-2,TGTGCCAGCAGCTTTACCACCGGGTCAATCACCGGGGAGCTGTTTTTT,CASSFTTGSITGELFF
TRBD2,TRBV6-4,once,TRBJ2-5,TGTGCCAGCATCTTATCCCCGGGGGCTTGCGGGAGGGGGTTGGAGGAGACCCAGTACTTC,CASILSPGACGRGLEETQYF
TRBD1,TRBV7-9,NA,TRBJ2-5,TGTGCCAGCAGCTCTAGATATGGACAGGGACGAGAGACCCAGTACTTC,CASSSRYGQGRETQYF
NA,TRBV24-1,NA,TRBJ2-3,TGTGCCACCAGTGATATCCCCCCAACAGATACGCAGTATTTT,CATSDIPPTDTQYF
TRBD2,TRBV4-1,NA,TRBJ2-7,TGCGCCAGCAGCCAAGGGACTAGCTACGAGCAGTACTTC,CASSQGTSYEQYF
NA,TRBV24-1,NA,TRBJ2-7,TGTGCCACCAGTGATTTGTCCGGAGGCAGGTACGAGCAGTACTTC,CATSDLSGGRYEQYF
TRBD1,TRBV5-1,NA,TRBJ2-3,TGCGCCAGCAGCTTGGCAGGACAGGGCAGCACAGATACGCAGTATTTT,CASSLAGQGSTDTQYF
NA,TRBV2,NA,TRBJ1-1,TGTGCCAGCAGTGAACAGGGTAGGGACACTGAAGCTTTCTTT,CASSEQGRDTEAFF
NA,TRBV19,once,TRBJ2-2,TGTGCCAGTAGTATAGACAGGAAAGGGACCGGGGAGCTGTTTTTT,CASSIDRKGTGELFF
NA,TRBV15,once,TRBJ2-1,TGTGCCACCAGCAGAGATTCAGAAGGTGGGCAGTTCTTC,CATSRDSEGGQFF
NA,TRBV30,NA,TRBJ1-1,TGTGCCTGGAGTGTACACGAGAACACTGAAGCTTTCTTT,CAWSVHENTEAFF
TRBD1,TRBV5-1,NA,TRBJ2-7,TGCGCCAGCAGACAATGGGACAGTTACGAGCAGTACTTC,CASRQWDSYEQYF
NA,TRBV19,NA,TRBJ2-2,TGTGCCAGCAACCGGGACTTCACCGGGGAGCTGTTTTTT,CASNRDFTGELFF
NA,TRBV27,NA,TRBJ2-3,TGTGCCAGCAGTTTAGATAATGGTCTAGCAGCGACAGATACGCAGTATTTT,CASSLDNGLAATDTQYF
NA,TRBV5-1,NA,TRBJ1-2,TGCGCCAGCAGCTTGGAAGGGATGGGATATGGCTACACCTTC,CASSLEGMGYGYTF
NA,TRBV5-1,NA,TRBJ1-1,TGCGCCAGCAGTAGCTTGGGGCAGGGACCCAGTGAAGCTTTCTTT,CASSSLGQGPSEAFF
TRBD1,TRBV7-9,NA,TRBJ1-3,TGTGCCAGCAGCGCGGACAGGTCTGGAAACACCATATATTTT,CASSADRSGNTIYF
TRBD1,TRBV18,NA,TRBJ1-5,TGTGCCAGCTCACAATCTTCCGGGACAGGGATCAATCAGCCCCAGCATTTT,CASSQSSGTGINQPQHF
TRBD1,TRBV19,NA,TRBJ2-7,TGTGCCAGTAGTGCCCCGACAGGGTACGAGCAGTACTTC,CASSAPTGYEQYF